This T cell receptor beta chain comes out of a study of a mutant IDH1 vaccine in newly diagnosed glioma. About the study: Mean patient age was around 40 years; roughly 62% were male and around 40% female. The therapy given earlier, which was standard therapy, consisted of radiotherapy, temozolomide, or both, and most of the patients received both. Week 35 held visit V12, while week 47 held visit V13.

The CDR3 sequence is 15 residues long. Germline V gene lookup returns CDR1 SNHLY and CDR2 FYNNEI. The V end was cut by 4 bases, the J end by 0 bases, with 10 bases between. Some clones are missing from TCRdb's copy, which holds only in-frame ones; the method was immunoSEQ multiplex PCR. This sample yields roughly 56,000 clones, of which 60% to 80% are seen a single time; approximately 5.3% belongs to the top ten. Described time point: week 47, end of study. The content of each vaccine dose was 300 ug of mutant IDH1 20-mer peptide, and topical imiquimod accompanied it. Those who donated had recent WHO grade 3 or 4 IDH1-mutant, ATRX-lost astrocytomas. With respect to this clone: What it binds is unknown.

The specimen was PBMCs, collected from a glioma patient whose treatment included an IDH1 peptide vaccine. This sequence originates from a man aged 50-59 years with glioma. The chain couples TRBV2 to TRBJ1-3, with D tentatively TRBD1 (5 bases). Here the CDR3 DNA reads TGTGCCAGCAGTGGGGGGGAGAGCTCTGGAAACACCATATATTTT. Its translation: CASSGGESSGNTIYF.